This T cell receptor (beta chain) came from a study of shared clonotypes between healthy human individuals (TCRdb year 2020). Regarding the study in general: The cohort comprised a couple of women and a few men aged 18 to 49 years. Between about 0.8 and 8.9 billion PBMCs per donor were obtained by leukapheresis. To estimate repertoire size and how much clonotype sharing occurs between individuals, the study deeply sequenced the blood TCR repertoires of five healthy adults. For each donor, three plates each were used for CD4 naive and CD4 memory, two plates were used for CD8 naive, and one plate was used for CD8 memory. To increase sequencing depth and limit assay-specific biases, different laboratories used diverse techniques to prepare libraries and sequence TCR repertoires.

Healthy HIV-negative adults with no recently reported acute infections or vaccinations were included as donors. All donors were Caucasian adults living in Nashville, Tennessee, USA. CD4+ T cells were enriched by magnetic negative selection; naive cells were then positively selected on CD45RA, and the negative fraction formed the memory subset. After blood collection by leukapheresis, PBMCs were isolated using Ficoll-Histopaque density gradient centrifugation and then cryopreserved in the vapor phase of liquid nitrogen. Analytical flow cytometry was used to check the purity and quantity of every magnetically sorted T cell population. Each sorted fraction had its genomic DNA isolated and then quantified by UV absorbance on a Nanodrop 2000c. The full study reports these points: Sharing across several donors was observed for 4.5% to 6.5% of naive CD4, about 3.2% of naive CD8, 2% to 2.5% of memory CD4, and about 0.39% of memory CD8 clonotypes. Rarefaction of sorted-subset datasets indicated incomplete sequencing despite the large sequencing depth. Based on pairwise subsampling, the degree of clonotype sharing among donors was expected to be affected by sequencing depth. Naive subsets generally had larger estimated clonotype richness than memory subsets. Sampling was restricted to blood, and TCR repertoires in tissue are likely to differ from TCR repertoires in blood. Because the study included only a small number of donors, the genetic and exposure-history diversity represented was limited. Clonotypes shared by all four sorted-subset donors showed higher generation probabilities than non-shared clonotypes.

TCR CDR3 regions were amplified from genomic DNA by multiplex PCR using the deep immunoSEQ assay. Extracted genomic DNA from each cell subset was distributed evenly across all wells of several immunoSEQ 96-well plates, and each plate was treated as a replicate. Each replicate PCR for sorted subsets received approximately 200 ng genomic DNA, equal to tens of thousands of T cell genomes. The purified libraries were quantified using a Qubit 3.0 fluorometer, sized with a Bioanalyzer 2100, and then quantified again using the KAPA Library Quantification kit. Each immunoSEQ 96-well plate was sequenced on its own single-read 150-cycle Illumina NextSeq 550 flow cell. The authors' pipeline ran thus. Because the immunoSEQ output included only junctional sequences and no quality scores, the filtering could not be the same as the filtering used for full-length reads. To assign V/J genes and CDR3, sequences were annotated against IMGT germline references using PyIR, a Python wrapper for IgBLAST v1.9. Reads with weak V/J assignments (E-value above 1e-6), missing CDR3, stop codons, out-of-frame junctions, or ambiguous translated residues were removed. V3J clonotypes were defined as sequences sharing an identical inferred V gene, J gene, and CDR3 amino acid sequence. To compute the percentage overlap between repertoires, the number of shared unique clonotypes was divided by the size of the smaller repertoire. Richness of each repertoire was evaluated using RTK rarefaction, the Chao1 estimator, and Recon v2.1 estimates of unobserved clonotypes. OLGA was used to compute generation probabilities for all TCRbeta clonotypes that the gDNA method yielded from a handful of donors. In its TCRdb copy, this immuneACCESS table keeps in-frame sequences only and misses some clones. Where compared with another copy, unresolved V genes explain less than half of these, and the others have no known cause. For V, J and clone size, that table is used; D and trimming come from the DNA. The sample table contains 2 million to 2.5 million clones; only one count was recorded for 85% to 95% of them. About 0.39% of the sample rests with the top ten.

CDR1 SGHDT and CDR2 YYEEEE were looked up in the germline V gene. A distance of 24 bases separates the germline ends of V and J, which lose 6 bases and 5 bases respectively. From cysteine to phenylalanine, the CDR3 is 16 amino acids long. Only CDR3 DNA is held: 48 bases, read in frame from base 1. Remarks on this clone: Its antigen is unknown. Per-base quality was not reported, and no clone a single base away is much larger than it.

Sequencing was carried out using naive CD4+ T cells from PBMCs. The sample's cell subset or site label, in plain terms: CD45RA+ positively selected. The source is a man aged 18 to 29 in good health. Some clones in this sample may be carry-over from other donors' samples. The rearrangement combines TRBV5-6 with TRBJ2-7; TRBD2 is a weak D gene call, 5 bases matching. The DNA reads TGTGCCAGCACGTCAGCCTTCGGGATAGGCCAGAACGAGCAGTACTTC. Protein translation: CASTSAFGIGQNEQYF.